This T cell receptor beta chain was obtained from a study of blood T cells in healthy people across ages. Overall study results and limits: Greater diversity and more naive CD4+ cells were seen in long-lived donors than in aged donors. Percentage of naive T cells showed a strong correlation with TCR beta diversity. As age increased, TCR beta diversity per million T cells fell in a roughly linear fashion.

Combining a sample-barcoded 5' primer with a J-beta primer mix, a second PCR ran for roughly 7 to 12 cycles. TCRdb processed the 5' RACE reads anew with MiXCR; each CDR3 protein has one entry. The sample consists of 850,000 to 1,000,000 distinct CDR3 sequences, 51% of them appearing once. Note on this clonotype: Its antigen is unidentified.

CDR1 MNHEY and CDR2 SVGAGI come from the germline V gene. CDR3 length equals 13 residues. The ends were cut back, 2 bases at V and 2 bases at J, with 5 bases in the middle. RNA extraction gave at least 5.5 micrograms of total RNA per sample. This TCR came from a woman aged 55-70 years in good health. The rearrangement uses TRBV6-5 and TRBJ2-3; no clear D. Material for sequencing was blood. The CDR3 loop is CASSYVSTDTQYF. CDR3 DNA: TGTGCCAGCAGTTACGTATCCACAGATACGCAGTATTTT.